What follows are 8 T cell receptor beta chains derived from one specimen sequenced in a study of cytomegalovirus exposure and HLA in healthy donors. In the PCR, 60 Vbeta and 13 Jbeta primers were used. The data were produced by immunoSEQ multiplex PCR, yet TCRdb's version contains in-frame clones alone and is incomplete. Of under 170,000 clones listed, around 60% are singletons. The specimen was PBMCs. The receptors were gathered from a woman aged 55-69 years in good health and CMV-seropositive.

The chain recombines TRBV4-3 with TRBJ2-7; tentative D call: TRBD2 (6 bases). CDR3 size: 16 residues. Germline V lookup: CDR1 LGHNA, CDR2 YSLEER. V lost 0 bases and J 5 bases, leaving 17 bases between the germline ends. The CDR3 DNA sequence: TGCGCCAGCAGCCAAGATCGACCCGGAGGGGTCGACGAGCAGTACTTC. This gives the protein CASSQDRPGGVDEQYF.

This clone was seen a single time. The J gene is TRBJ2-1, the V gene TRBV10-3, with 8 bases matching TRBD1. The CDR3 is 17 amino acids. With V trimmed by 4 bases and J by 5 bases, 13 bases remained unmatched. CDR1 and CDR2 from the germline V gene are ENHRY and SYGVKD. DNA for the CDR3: TGTGCCATCAGTGCGTACCCAGCCGGGACAGGTAACAATGAGCAGTTCTTC. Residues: CAISAYPAGTGNNEQFF.

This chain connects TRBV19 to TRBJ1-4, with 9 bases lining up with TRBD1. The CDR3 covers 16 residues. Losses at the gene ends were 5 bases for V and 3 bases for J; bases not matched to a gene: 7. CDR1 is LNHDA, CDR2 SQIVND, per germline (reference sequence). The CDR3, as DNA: TGTGCCAGTAGTCTCGGGACAGGGTTGTCTAATGAAAAACTGTTTTTT. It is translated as CASSLGTGLSNEKLFF.

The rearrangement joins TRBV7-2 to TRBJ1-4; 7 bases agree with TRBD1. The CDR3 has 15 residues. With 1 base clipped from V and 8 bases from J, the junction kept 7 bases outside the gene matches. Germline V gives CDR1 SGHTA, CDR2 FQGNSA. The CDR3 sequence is CASSLVGGGLEKLFF. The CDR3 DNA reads TGTGCCAGCAGCTTAGTCGGAGGGGGCCTAGAAAAACTGTTTTTT. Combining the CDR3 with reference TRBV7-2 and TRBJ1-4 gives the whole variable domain GAGVSQSPSNKVTEKGKDVELRCDPISGHTALYWYRQSLGQGLEFLIYFQGNSAPDKSGLPSDRFSAERTGGSVSTLTIQRTQQEDSAVYLCASSLVGGGLEKLFFGSGTQLSVL.

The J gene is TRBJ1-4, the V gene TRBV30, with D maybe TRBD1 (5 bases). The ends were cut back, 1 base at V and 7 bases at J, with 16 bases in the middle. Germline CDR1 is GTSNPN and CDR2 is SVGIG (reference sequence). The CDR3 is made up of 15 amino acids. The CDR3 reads CAWSGTLLTGEKLFF. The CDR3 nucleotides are TGTGCCTGGAGTGGGACACTGCTTACGGGTGAAAAACTGTTTTTT.

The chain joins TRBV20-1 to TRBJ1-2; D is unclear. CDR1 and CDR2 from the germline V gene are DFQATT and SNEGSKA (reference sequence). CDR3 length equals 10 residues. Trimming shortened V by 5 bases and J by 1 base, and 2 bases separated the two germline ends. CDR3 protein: CSAHNYGYTF. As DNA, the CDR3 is TGCAGTGCTCATAACTATGGCTACACCTTC.

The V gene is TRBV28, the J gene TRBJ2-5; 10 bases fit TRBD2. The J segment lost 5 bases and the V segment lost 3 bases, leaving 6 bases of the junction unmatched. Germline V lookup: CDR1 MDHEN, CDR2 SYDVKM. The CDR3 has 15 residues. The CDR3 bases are TGTGCCAGCAGTTTTGGTCTAGCGGGAGTCGAGACCCAGTACTTC. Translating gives CASSFGLAGVETQYF.

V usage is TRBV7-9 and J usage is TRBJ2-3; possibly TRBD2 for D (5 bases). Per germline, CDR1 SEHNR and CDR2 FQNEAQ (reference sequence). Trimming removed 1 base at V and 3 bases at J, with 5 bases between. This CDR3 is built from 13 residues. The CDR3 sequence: CASSLGRTDTQYF. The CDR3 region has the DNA TGTGCCAGCAGCTTAGGGAGGACAGATACGCAGTATTTT. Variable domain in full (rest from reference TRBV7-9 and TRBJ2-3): DTGVSQNPRHKITKRGQNVTFRCDPISEHNRLYWYRQTLGQGPEFLTYFQNEAQLEKSRLLSDRFSAERPKGSFSTLEIQRTEQGDSAMYLCASSLGRTDTQYFGPGTRLTVL.